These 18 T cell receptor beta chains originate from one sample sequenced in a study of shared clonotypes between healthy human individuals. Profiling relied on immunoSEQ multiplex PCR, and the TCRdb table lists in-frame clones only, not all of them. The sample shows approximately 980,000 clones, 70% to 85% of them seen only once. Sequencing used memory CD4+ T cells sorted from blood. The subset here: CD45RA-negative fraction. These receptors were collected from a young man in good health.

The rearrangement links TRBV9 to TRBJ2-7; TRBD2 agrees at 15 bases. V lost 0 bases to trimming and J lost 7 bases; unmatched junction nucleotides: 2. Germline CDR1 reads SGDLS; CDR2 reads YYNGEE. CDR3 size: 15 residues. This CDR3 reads CASSVGGLAGGEQYF. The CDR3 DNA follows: TGTGCCAGCAGCGTAGGGGGACTAGCGGGAGGAGAGCAGTACTTC. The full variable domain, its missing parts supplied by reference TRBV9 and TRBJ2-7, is DSGVTQTPKHLITATGQRVTLRCSPRSGDLSVYWYQQSLDQGLQFLIQYYNGEERAKGNILERFSAQQFPDLHSELNLSSLELGDSALYFCASSVGGLAGGEQYFGPGTRLTVT.

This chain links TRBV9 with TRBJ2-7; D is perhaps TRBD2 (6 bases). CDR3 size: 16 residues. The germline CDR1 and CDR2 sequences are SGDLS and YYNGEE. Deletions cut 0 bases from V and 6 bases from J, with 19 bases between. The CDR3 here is CASSVGSSGGKVEQYF. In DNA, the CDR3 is TGTGCCAGCAGCGTAGGGTCCTCTGGCGGGAAGGTCGAGCAGTACTTC.

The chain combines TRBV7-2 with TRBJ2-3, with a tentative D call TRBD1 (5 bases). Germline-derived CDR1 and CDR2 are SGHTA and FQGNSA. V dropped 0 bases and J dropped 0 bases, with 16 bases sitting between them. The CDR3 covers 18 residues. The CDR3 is CASSLAQTRTSSTDTQYF. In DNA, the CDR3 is TGTGCCAGCAGCTTAGCACAGACGAGGACATCTAGCACAGATACGCAGTATTTT.

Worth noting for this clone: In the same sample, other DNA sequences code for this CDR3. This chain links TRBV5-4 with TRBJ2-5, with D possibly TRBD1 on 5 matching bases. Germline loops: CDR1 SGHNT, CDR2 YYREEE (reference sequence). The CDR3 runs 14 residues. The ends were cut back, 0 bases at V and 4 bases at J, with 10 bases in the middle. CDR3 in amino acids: CASSLAQGRETQYF. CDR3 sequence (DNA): TGTGCCAGCAGCTTGGCGCAGGGCAGAGAGACCCAGTACTTC.

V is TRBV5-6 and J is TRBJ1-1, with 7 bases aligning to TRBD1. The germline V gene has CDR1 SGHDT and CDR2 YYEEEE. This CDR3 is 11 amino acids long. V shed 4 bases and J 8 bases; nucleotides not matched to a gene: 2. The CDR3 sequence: CASSQDREAFF. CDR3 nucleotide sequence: TGTGCCAGCAGCCAGGACAGGGAAGCTTTCTTT. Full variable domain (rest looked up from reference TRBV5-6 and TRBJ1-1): DAGVTQSPTHLIKTRGQQVTLRCSPKSGHDTVSWYQQALGQGPQFIFQYYEEEERQRGNFPDRFSGHQFPNYSSELNVNALLLGDSALYLCASSQDREAFFGQGTRLTVV.

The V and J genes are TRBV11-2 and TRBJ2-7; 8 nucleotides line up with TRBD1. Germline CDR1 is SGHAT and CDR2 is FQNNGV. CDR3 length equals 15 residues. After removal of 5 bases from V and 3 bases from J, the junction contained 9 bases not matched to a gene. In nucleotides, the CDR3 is TGTGCCAGCAGCCCGCGCAGGGGGCTCCACTACGAGCAGTACTTC. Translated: CASSPRRGLHYEQYF.

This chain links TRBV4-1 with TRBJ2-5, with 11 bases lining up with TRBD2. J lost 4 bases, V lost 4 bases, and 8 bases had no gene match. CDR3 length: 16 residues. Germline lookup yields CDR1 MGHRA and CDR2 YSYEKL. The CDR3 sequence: CASSPYTGTSGETQYF. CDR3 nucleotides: TGCGCCAGCAGCCCCTACACTGGGACTAGCGGAGAGACCCAGTACTTC.

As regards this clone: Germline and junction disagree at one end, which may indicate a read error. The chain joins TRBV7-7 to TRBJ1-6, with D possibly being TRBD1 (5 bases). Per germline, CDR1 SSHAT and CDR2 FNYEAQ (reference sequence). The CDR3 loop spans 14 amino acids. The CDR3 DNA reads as TGTGCTAGCAGCCAGGGAGTTTGGAATTCACCCCTCCACTTT. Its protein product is CASSQGVWNSPLHF. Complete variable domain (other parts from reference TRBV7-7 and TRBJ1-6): GAGVSQSPRYKVTKRGQDVTLRCDPISSHATLYWYQQALGQGPEFLTYFNYEAQPDKSGLPSDRFSAERPEGSISTLTIQRTEQRDSAMYRCASSQGVWNSPLHFGNGTRLTVT.

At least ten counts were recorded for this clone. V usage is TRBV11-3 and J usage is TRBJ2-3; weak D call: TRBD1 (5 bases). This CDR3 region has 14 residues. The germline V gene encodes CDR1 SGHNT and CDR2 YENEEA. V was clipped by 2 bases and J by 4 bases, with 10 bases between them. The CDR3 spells CASSLYGAADTQYF. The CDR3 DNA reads TGTGCCAGCAGCTTATATGGGGCGGCAGATACGCAGTATTTT.

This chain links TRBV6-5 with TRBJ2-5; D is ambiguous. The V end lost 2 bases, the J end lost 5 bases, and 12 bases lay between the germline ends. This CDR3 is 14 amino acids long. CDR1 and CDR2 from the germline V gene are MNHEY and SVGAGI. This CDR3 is CASSYGVGSETQYF. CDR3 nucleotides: TGTGCCAGCAGTTACGGGGTGGGGTCCGAGACCCAGTACTTC.

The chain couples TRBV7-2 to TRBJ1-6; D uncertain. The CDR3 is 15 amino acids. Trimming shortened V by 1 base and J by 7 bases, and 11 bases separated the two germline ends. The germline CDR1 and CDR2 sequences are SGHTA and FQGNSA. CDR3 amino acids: CASSLGRISNSPLHF. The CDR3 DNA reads TGTGCCAGCAGCTTAGGCCGTATTTCAAATTCACCCCTCCACTTT. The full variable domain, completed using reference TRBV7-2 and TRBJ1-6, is GAGVSQSPSNKVTEKGKDVELRCDPISGHTALYWYRQSLGQGLEFLIYFQGNSAPDKSGLPSDRFSAERTGGSVSTLTIQRTQQEDSAVYLCASSLGRISNSPLHFGNGTRLTVT.

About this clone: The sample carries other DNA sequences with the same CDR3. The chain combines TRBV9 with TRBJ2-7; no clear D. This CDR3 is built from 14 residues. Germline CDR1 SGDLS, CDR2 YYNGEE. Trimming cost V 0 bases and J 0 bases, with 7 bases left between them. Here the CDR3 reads CASSVGVLSYEQYF. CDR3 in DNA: TGTGCCAGCAGCGTAGGGGTACTCTCCTACGAGCAGTACTTC.

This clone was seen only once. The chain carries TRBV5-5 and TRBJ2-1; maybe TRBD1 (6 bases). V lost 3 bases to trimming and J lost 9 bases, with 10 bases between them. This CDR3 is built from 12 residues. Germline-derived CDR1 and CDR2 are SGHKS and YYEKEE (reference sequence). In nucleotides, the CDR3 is TGTGCCAGCAGCTGGGGGCAAGGTGAGCAGTTCTTC. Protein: CASSWGQGEQFF.

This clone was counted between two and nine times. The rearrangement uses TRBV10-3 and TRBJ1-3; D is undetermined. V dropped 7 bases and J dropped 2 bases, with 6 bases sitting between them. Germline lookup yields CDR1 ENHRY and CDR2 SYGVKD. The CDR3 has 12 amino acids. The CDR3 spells CAIIGAGNTIYF. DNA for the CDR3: TGTGCCATCATCGGGGCTGGAAACACCATATATTTT.

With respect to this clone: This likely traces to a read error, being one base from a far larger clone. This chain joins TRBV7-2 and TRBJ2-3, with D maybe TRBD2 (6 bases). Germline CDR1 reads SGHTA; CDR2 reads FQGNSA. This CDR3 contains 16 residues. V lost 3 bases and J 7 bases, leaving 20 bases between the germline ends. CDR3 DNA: TGTGCCAGCAGCTTGTCGTCGGGAGCCGGGGCAAATACGCAGTATTTT. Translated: CASSLSSGAGANTQYF.

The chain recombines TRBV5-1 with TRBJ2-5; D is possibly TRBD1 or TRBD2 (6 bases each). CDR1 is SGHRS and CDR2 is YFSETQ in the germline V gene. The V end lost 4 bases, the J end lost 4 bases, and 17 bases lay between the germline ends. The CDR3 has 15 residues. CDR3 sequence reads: CASSPYGGEVETQYF. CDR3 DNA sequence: TGCGCCAGCAGCCCGTACGGGGGCGAAGTAGAGACCCAGTACTTC.

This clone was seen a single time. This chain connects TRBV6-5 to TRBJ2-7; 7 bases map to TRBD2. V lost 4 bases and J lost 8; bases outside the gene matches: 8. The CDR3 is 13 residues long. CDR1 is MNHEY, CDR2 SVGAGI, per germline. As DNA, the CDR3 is TGTGCCAGCAGTTCCCCCGGGACTATCAAGCAGTACTTC. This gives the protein CASSSPGTIKQYF.

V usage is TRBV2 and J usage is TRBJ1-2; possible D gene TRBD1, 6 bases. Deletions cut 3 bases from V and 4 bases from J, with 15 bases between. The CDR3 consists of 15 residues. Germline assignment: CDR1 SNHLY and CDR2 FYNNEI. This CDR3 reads CASSDATEGVYGYTF. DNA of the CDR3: TGTGCCAGCAGTGATGCGACAGAGGGGGTCTATGGCTACACCTTC.